This is a list of T cell receptor beta chains from one sample in a study of early T cells in non-severe SARS-CoV-2 infection. TCRdb itself ran the 5' RACE reads through MiXCR, one entry per CDR3 protein. The data contain around 100,000 distinct CDR3 sequences, about 12% of them singletons. Specimen: whole blood. These receptors all come from an adult who was a healthcare worker with PCR-confirmed SARS-CoV-2 infection or an uninfected control (not recorded which). CDR3s include the opening cysteine and the closing phenylalanine or tryptophan. The order of the fields is J gene, clone size, D gene, CDR3 length, V gene, CDR3 protein, CDR3 DNA. The D gene is left open where the match is weak. Rows may omit the clone size; those that give it use once, few, many or a size class.

j_gene: TRBJ2-3; abundance: many; d_gene: NA; len: 14; v_gene: TRBV6-1; CDR3aa: CASSQSRGTDTQYF; CDR3nt: TGTGCCAGCAGTCAGAGTAGAGGCACAGATACGCAGTATTTT
j_gene: TRBJ1-1; abundance: many; d_gene: NA; len: 10; v_gene: TRBV29-1; CDR3aa: CSVRNTEAFF; CDR3nt: TGCAGCGTCCGGAACACTGAAGCTTTCTTT
j_gene: TRBJ2-5; abundance: many; d_gene: NA; len: 14; v_gene: TRBV7-2; CDR3aa: CASSPQGRQETQYF; CDR3nt: TGTGCCAGCAGCCCACAGGGGAGGCAAGAGACCCAGTACTTC
j_gene: TRBJ2-5; abundance: NA; d_gene: TRBD2; len: 15; v_gene: TRBV12-3/TRBV12-4; CDR3aa: CASSQGGTSQETQYF; CDR3nt: TGTGCCAGCTCCCAGGGCGGGACTAGCCAAGAGACCCAGTACTTC
j_gene: TRBJ2-1; abundance: few; d_gene: TRBD2; len: 13; v_gene: TRBV7-6; CDR3aa: CASSPSGSGEQFF; CDR3nt: TGTGCCAGCAGCCCTAGCGGGAGCGGTGAGCAGTTCTTC
j_gene: TRBJ2-3; abundance: few; d_gene: NA; len: 18; v_gene: TRBV5-4; CDR3aa: CASSLLGGYVSGADTQYF; CDR3nt: TGTGCCAGCAGCTTGTTAGGCGGGTACGTCAGCGGAGCAGATACGCAGTATTTT
j_gene: TRBJ1-4; abundance: NA; d_gene: TRBD1; len: 14; v_gene: TRBV20-1; CDR3aa: CSASLGQEHEKLFF; CDR3nt: TGCAGTGCTAGCTTGGGACAGGAACATGAAAAACTGTTTTTT
j_gene: TRBJ1-1; abundance: few; d_gene: NA; len: 15; v_gene: TRBV5-6; CDR3aa: CASSLGVGRGWKAFF; CDR3nt: TGTGCCAGCAGCTTGGGCGTAGGGAGGGGCTGGAAAGCTTTCTTT
j_gene: TRBJ2-3; abundance: NA; d_gene: NA; len: 14; v_gene: TRBV3-1; CDR3aa: CASSQTSPTDTQYF; CDR3nt: TGTGCCAGCAGCCAAACTAGCCCCACAGATACGCAGTATTTT
j_gene: TRBJ1-6; abundance: many; d_gene: TRBD1; len: 18; v_gene: TRBV4-1; CDR3aa: CASSLYTKGQGVLSPLHF; CDR3nt: TGCGCCAGCAGCCTTTATACCAAGGGACAGGGGGTTCTTTCACCCCTCCACTTT
j_gene: TRBJ1-1; abundance: few; d_gene: NA; len: 14; v_gene: TRBV12-3/TRBV12-4; CDR3aa: CASTPRIGGTEAFF; CDR3nt: TGTGCCAGCACTCCCCGGATTGGAGGCACTGAAGCTTTCTTT
j_gene: TRBJ1-2; abundance: NA; d_gene: NA; len: 13; v_gene: TRBV29-1; CDR3aa: CSIERTEYYGYTF; CDR3nt: TGCAGCATAGAACGGACGGAATACTATGGCTACACCTTC
j_gene: TRBJ1-2; abundance: few; d_gene: NA; len: 15; v_gene: TRBV12-3/TRBV12-4; CDR3aa: CASSLGPGALYGYTF; CDR3nt: TGTGCCAGCAGTTTAGGACCAGGGGCCCTCTATGGCTACACCTTC
j_gene: TRBJ2-3; abundance: NA; d_gene: NA; len: 14; v_gene: TRBV20-1; CDR3aa: CSAPLPGTTDTQYF; CDR3nt: TGCAGTGCGCCTCTCCCGGGAACCACAGATACGCAGTATTTT
j_gene: TRBJ2-7; abundance: NA; d_gene: NA; len: 13; v_gene: TRBV28; CDR3aa: CATWTTPNYEQYF; CDR3nt: TGTGCCACCTGGACGACCCCGAACTACGAGCAGTACTTC
j_gene: TRBJ2-5; abundance: few; d_gene: NA; len: 15; v_gene: TRBV12-3/TRBV12-4; CDR3aa: CASSFSTGSIETQYF; CDR3nt: TGTGCCAGCAGTTTTTCCACCGGGAGCATCGAGACCCAGTACTTC
j_gene: TRBJ2-7; abundance: many; d_gene: NA; len: 14; v_gene: TRBV11-2; CDR3aa: CASSQMLLAHEQYF; CDR3nt: TGTGCCAGCAGCCAAATGCTATTAGCCCACGAGCAGTACTTC
j_gene: TRBJ2-3; abundance: many; d_gene: NA; len: 13; v_gene: TRBV6-5; CDR3aa: CASSRTSTDTQYF; CDR3nt: TGTGCCAGCAGTCGGACTAGCACAGATACGCAGTATTTT
j_gene: TRBJ1-2; abundance: few; d_gene: NA; len: 14; v_gene: TRBV15; CDR3aa: CATSRAGTNYGYTF; CDR3nt: TGTGCCACCAGCAGAGCAGGGACTAACTATGGCTACACCTTC
j_gene: TRBJ2-3; abundance: NA; d_gene: NA; len: 19; v_gene: TRBV27; CDR3aa: CASSLSTRGDKNGADTQYF; CDR3nt: TGTGCCAGCAGTTTATCGACGCGAGGTGACAAGAATGGGGCAGATACGCAGTATTTT
j_gene: TRBJ2-2; abundance: many; d_gene: NA; len: 13; v_gene: TRBV5-1; CDR3aa: CASSLALLGPLFF; CDR3nt: TGCGCCAGCAGCTTGGCGCTTCTGGGGCCACTGTTTTTT
j_gene: TRBJ2-1; abundance: NA; d_gene: NA; len: 12; v_gene: TRBV6-2/TRBV6-3; CDR3aa: CASSYARNEQFF; CDR3nt: TGTGCCAGCAGTTACGCCAGGAATGAGCAGTTCTTC
j_gene: TRBJ1-2; abundance: few; d_gene: NA; len: 12; v_gene: TRBV2; CDR3aa: CASSAANYGYTF; CDR3nt: TGTGCCAGCAGTGCAGCTAACTATGGCTACACCTTC
j_gene: TRBJ2-1; abundance: few; d_gene: TRBD2; len: 16; v_gene: TRBV20-1; CDR3aa: CSARVTLAGSYNEQFF; CDR3nt: TGCAGTGCTAGAGTTACACTAGCGGGTTCCTACAATGAGCAGTTCTTC
j_gene: TRBJ2-5; abundance: few; d_gene: TRBD2; len: 14; v_gene: TRBV15; CDR3aa: CATSPGGGVKTQYF; CDR3nt: TGTGCCACCAGCCCCGGGGGGGGAGTGAAGACCCAGTACTTC
j_gene: TRBJ1-4; abundance: NA; d_gene: NA; len: 15; v_gene: TRBV7-9; CDR3aa: CASSLVPGRHEKLFF; CDR3nt: TGTGCCAGCAGCTTAGTCCCTGGACGGCACGAAAAACTGTTTTTT
j_gene: TRBJ2-2; abundance: few; d_gene: TRBD1; len: 14; v_gene: TRBV6-4; CDR3aa: CASSAGTDTGELFF; CDR3nt: TGTGCCAGCAGTGCCGGGACAGACACCGGGGAGCTGTTTTTT
j_gene: TRBJ2-5; abundance: NA; d_gene: NA; len: 14; v_gene: TRBV7-8; CDR3aa: CASSAGSSRETQYF; CDR3nt: TGTGCCAGCAGCGCCGGGTCTAGTCGGGAGACCCAGTACTTC
j_gene: TRBJ2-2; abundance: many; d_gene: NA; len: 16; v_gene: TRBV19; CDR3aa: CASSIELARGTGELFF; CDR3nt: TGTGCCAGTAGTATTGAACTAGCTCGGGGCACCGGGGAGCTGTTTTTT
j_gene: TRBJ1-2; abundance: NA; d_gene: NA; len: 14; v_gene: TRBV18; CDR3aa: CASSSMTATYGYTF; CDR3nt: TGTGCCAGCTCATCTATGACAGCCACCTATGGCTACACCTTC
j_gene: TRBJ2-6; abundance: few; d_gene: NA; len: 14; v_gene: TRBV28; CDR3aa: CASRSPSGANVLTF; CDR3nt: TGTGCCAGCAGGAGCCCCTCTGGGGCCAACGTCCTGACTTTC
j_gene: TRBJ2-1; abundance: few; d_gene: NA; len: 12; v_gene: TRBV7-9; CDR3aa: CASRGRFREQFF; CDR3nt: TGTGCCAGCAGGGGTCGATTTCGAGAGCAGTTCTTC
j_gene: TRBJ2-2; abundance: many; d_gene: NA; len: 14; v_gene: TRBV28; CDR3aa: CASSLGRITGELFF; CDR3nt: TGTGCCAGCAGTTTGGGCCGGATCACCGGGGAGCTGTTTTTT
j_gene: TRBJ2-7; abundance: few; d_gene: NA; len: 14; v_gene: TRBV11-2; CDR3aa: CASSSTYRGHEQYF; CDR3nt: TGTGCCAGCAGCTCAACCTACAGAGGCCACGAGCAGTACTTC
j_gene: TRBJ2-1; abundance: few; d_gene: NA; len: 12; v_gene: TRBV7-9; CDR3aa: CASSFENNEQFF; CDR3nt: TGTGCCAGCAGCTTCGAGAACAATGAGCAGTTCTTC
j_gene: TRBJ2-3; abundance: many; d_gene: NA; len: 14; v_gene: TRBV12-3/TRBV12-4; CDR3aa: CASSFQGATDTQYF; CDR3nt: TGTGCCAGCAGTTTCCAGGGAGCGACAGATACGCAGTATTTT
j_gene: TRBJ2-5; abundance: many; d_gene: NA; len: 14; v_gene: TRBV29-1; CDR3aa: CSAQKGPTQETQYF; CDR3nt: TGCAGCGCCCAAAAAGGACCGACACAAGAGACCCAGTACTTC
j_gene: TRBJ2-1; abundance: NA; d_gene: TRBD2; len: 13; v_gene: TRBV19; CDR3aa: CASSVLAGPEQFF; CDR3nt: TGTGCCAGTAGTGTCTTAGCGGGACCTGAGCAGTTCTTC
j_gene: TRBJ2-1; abundance: NA; d_gene: NA; len: 20; v_gene: TRBV21-1; CDR3aa: CARSALLLAGLVSHYNEQFF; CDR3nt: TGTGCCAGGTCCGCTTTGCTGTTAGCGGGACTAGTCTCTCACTACAATGAGCAGTTCTTC
j_gene: TRBJ2-2; abundance: many; d_gene: NA; len: 13; v_gene: TRBV18; CDR3aa: CATLTVNTGELFF; CDR3nt: TGTGCCACCCTGACTGTTAACACCGGGGAGCTGTTTTTT
j_gene: TRBJ2-7; abundance: many; d_gene: TRBD2; len: 13; v_gene: TRBV28; CDR3aa: CASSLWSGTGQYF; CDR3nt: TGTGCCAGCAGTTTATGGAGCGGGACTGGGCAGTACTTC
j_gene: TRBJ2-5; abundance: few; d_gene: NA; len: 15; v_gene: TRBV6-5; CDR3aa: CASSYSIFDLETQYF; CDR3nt: TGTGCCAGCAGTTACTCAATTTTCGATTTAGAGACCCAGTACTTC
j_gene: TRBJ2-6; abundance: NA; d_gene: NA; len: 15; v_gene: TRBV7-2; CDR3aa: CVSSSAVSGANVLTF; CDR3nt: TGTGTCAGCAGTTCAGCCGTCTCTGGGGCCAACGTCCTGACTTTC
j_gene: TRBJ2-2; abundance: few; d_gene: NA; len: 12; v_gene: TRBV3-1; CDR3aa: CASRQWTGELFF; CDR3nt: TGTGCCAGCCGGCAGTGGACCGGGGAGCTGTTTTTT
j_gene: TRBJ1-6; abundance: NA; d_gene: NA; len: 15; v_gene: TRBV20-1; CDR3aa: CSARDPGREISPLHF; CDR3nt: TGCAGTGCTAGAGATCCGGGCAGGGAGATTTCACCCCTCCACTTT
j_gene: TRBJ2-5; abundance: many; d_gene: TRBD2; len: 14; v_gene: TRBV27; CDR3aa: CASSSSGRAGTQYF; CDR3nt: TGTGCCAGCAGTTCTAGCGGGAGGGCCGGGACCCAGTACTTC
j_gene: TRBJ1-3; abundance: few; d_gene: TRBD1; len: 13; v_gene: TRBV12-3/TRBV12-4; CDR3aa: CASSPGGADTIYF; CDR3nt: TGTGCCAGCAGTCCAGGGGGCGCGGACACCATATATTTT
j_gene: TRBJ1-6; abundance: few; d_gene: TRBD1; len: 16; v_gene: TRBV27; CDR3aa: CASSLRTGDYNSPLHF; CDR3nt: TGTGCCAGCAGCCTCCGGACAGGGGATTATAATTCACCCCTCCACTTT